The 20 T cell receptor beta chains given below trace back to one sample, sequenced in a study of T cell repertoires in cytomegalovirus infection. Antigens of these TCRs are unknown. TCRdb used MiXCR to reprocess the reads, holding one entry per CDR3 protein. The table shows some 350,000 distinct CDR3 sequences, with just under 30% occurring only once. The sample consisted of cultured PBMCs, taken from culture after CMV antigen stimulation. These receptors all come from a human donor in good health (CMV status not recorded). Some clones in this sample may be carry-over from other donors' samples.

This chain links TRBV11-2 with TRBJ2-7; 8 bases match TRBD1. CDR3 length: 15 residues. Looked up from germline, CDR1 is SGHAT and CDR2 is FQNNGV. Trimming at V came to 0 bases and at J to 5 bases, leaving 6 bases not matched to a gene. CDR3 DNA sequence: TGTGCCAGCAGCTTAGATGGCGGCAGGGGGCACGAGCAGTACTTC. It codes for CASSLDGGRGHEQYF.

In its sample, this clonotype was seen a few times. The genes are TRBV11-2 and TRBJ2-3; TRBD2 agrees at 7 bases. CDR3 length: 16 amino acids. V dropped 3 bases and J dropped 3; count of bases not matched to a gene: 9. CDR1 and CDR2 (germline): SGHAT, FQNNGV. The CDR3 sequence is CASSFSGGRITDTQYF. DNA of the CDR3: TGTGCCAGCAGCTTTTCAGGCGGGAGAATTACAGATACGCAGTATTTT.

As DNA, the CDR3 is TGTGCCAGCAGCTTAGCACTAGCGGAAACCTACGAGCAGTACTTC. Translating gives CASSLALAETYEQYF. The chain uses TRBV11-2 and TRBJ2-7, with TRBD2 identical over 8 bases. Per germline, CDR1 SGHAT and CDR2 FQNNGV. J was trimmed by 2 bases and V by 1 base; bases with no gene match: 4. The CDR3 runs to 15 residues. Together with reference TRBV11-2 and TRBJ2-7, the CDR3 gives the full variable domain: EAGVAQSPRYKIIEKRQSVAFWCNPISGHATLYWYQQILGQGPKLLIQFQNNGVVDDSQLPKDRFSAERLKGVDSTLKIQPAKLEDSAVYLCASSLALAETYEQYFGPGTRLTVT.

The chain joins TRBV24-1 to TRBJ2-5; 11 bases fit TRBD1. J lost 5 bases, V lost 0 bases, and 4 bases had no gene match. The germline V gene encodes CDR1 KGHDR and CDR2 SFDVKD. CDR3 length equals 16 residues. CDR3 sequence reads: CATSDLGQGAQETQYF. CDR3 DNA: TGTGCCACCAGTGATTTGGGACAGGGGGCCCAGGAGACCCAGTACTTC.

This clonotype was counted many times. The V and J genes are TRBV12-3 or TRBV12-4 and TRBJ1-2; 8 bases are a match to TRBD1. The junction had 4 bases not matched to a gene; V was cut back by 2 bases and J by 5 bases. The CDR3 is 14 residues long. The CDR3 DNA reads as TGTGCCAGCAGTTTAAGGACAGGGAATTATGGCTACACCTTC. Its translation is CASSLRTGNYGYTF.

This clonotype was seen more than once but under ten times. The chain recombines TRBV5-1 with TRBJ2-7; D unresolved. Deletions cut 0 bases from V and 2 bases from J, with 9 bases between. Germline lookup yields CDR1 SGHRS and CDR2 YFSETQ. CDR3 length: 14 amino acids. The CDR3 sequence is CASSLDSPAYEQYF. Here the CDR3 DNA reads TGCGCCAGCAGCTTGGACAGCCCAGCCTACGAGCAGTACTTC.

The chain employs TRBV7-9 and TRBJ1-1, with D uncertain. This CDR3 comprises 14 residues. Per the germline V gene, CDR1 is SEHNR and CDR2 is FQNEAQ (reference sequence). V was pared by 5 bases and J by 6 bases, with 16 bases between. CDR3 residues: CASSTPGGAAEAFF. CDR3 DNA sequence: TGTGCCAGCAGCACCCCAGGAGGCGCGGCTGAAGCTTTCTTT.

A few counts support this clonotype. The chain recombines TRBV5-4 with TRBJ2-7; D is possibly TRBD1 or TRBD2 (6 bases each). Trimming took 3 bases from V and 2 from J, leaving 15 bases between them. Germline lookup yields CDR1 SGHNT and CDR2 YYREEE (reference sequence). The CDR3 spans 15 residues. This CDR3 is CASSWGAQGTYEQYF. CDR3 sequence (DNA): TGTGCCAGCAGCTGGGGGGCCCAGGGGACCTACGAGCAGTACTTC. Full variable domain (remainder filled in from reference TRBV5-4 and TRBJ2-7): ETGVTQSPTHLIKTRGQQVTLRCSSQSGHNTVSWYQQALGQGPQFIFQYYREEENGRGNFPPRFSGLQFPNYSSELNVNALELDDSALYLCASSWGAQGTYEQYFGPGTRLTVT.

This clonotype has only a few counts. This chain links TRBV7-8 with TRBJ1-1; D is uncertain. The CDR3 sequence is 14 residues long. Germline V gene data show CDR1 as SGHVS and CDR2 as FQNEAQ. Trimming removed 3 bases from V and 1 base from J, with 9 bases in between. For the CDR3, the DNA is TGTGCCAGCAGCTTCAAGCCCCAGAACACTGAAGCTTTCTTT. Translating gives CASSFKPQNTEAFF.

V gene TRBV3-1 combines with J gene TRBJ1-6; no clear D gene. The CDR3 is 15 amino acids. The V gene lost 2 bases and the J gene lost 0 bases, with 5 bases spanning the gap. Per germline, CDR1 LGHDT and CDR2 YNNKEL (reference sequence). The CDR3 DNA sequence: TGTGCCAGCAGCCAAAAGGGCTCCTATAATTCACCCCTCCACTTT. Residues: CASSQKGSYNSPLHF. Full variable domain (rest looked up from reference TRBV3-1 and TRBJ1-6): DTAVSQTPKYLVTQMGNDKSIKCEQNLGHDTMYWYKQDSKKFLKIMFSYNNKELIINETVPNRFSPKSPDKAHLNLHINSLELGDSAVYFCASSQKGSYNSPLHFGNGTRLTVT.

The CDR3 nucleotides are TGTGCCAGCAGCCTCACCGCCGCACAGGGGATTAGGCATGAAGAGACCCAGTACTTC. Its translation: CASSLTAAQGIRHEETQYF. The genes are TRBV7-3 and TRBJ2-5; 7 positions match TRBD1. Germline CDR1 is SGHTA and CDR2 is FQGTGA. The CDR3 spans 19 residues. The V and J ends lost 5 bases and 3 bases, in that order; junction bases with no gene match: 21.

The V call is TRBV10-3, the J call TRBJ2-7; D is unresolved. The CDR3 spans 13 residues. Per germline, CDR1 ENHRY and CDR2 SYGVKD. Trimming stripped 0 bases from V and 6 bases from J, with 9 bases between. The CDR3 here is CAISESKGREQYF. DNA for the CDR3: TGTGCCATCAGTGAGTCGAAAGGGCGCGAGCAGTACTTC.

CDR3 nucleotide sequence: TGTGCCAGCAGCACAGACAGGGCTTATTCACCCCTCCACTTT. Its translation is CASSTDRAYSPLHF. The rearrangement joins TRBV11-2 to TRBJ1-6; the match to TRBD1 covers 7 bases. In germline, CDR1 is SGHAT, CDR2 FQNNGV. V trimming: 5 bases; J trimming: 8 bases; junction bases outside the gene matches: 6. The CDR3 runs to 14 residues.

V is TRBV7-9 and J is TRBJ1-6; TRBD1 matches at 9 bases. The V segment lost 5 bases and the J segment 6 bases; nucleotides outside the gene matches: 8. This CDR3 region has 16 residues. Germline V CDR1 and CDR2: SEHNR, FQNEAQ (reference sequence). The CDR3 here is CASSTSGTGINSPLHF. The CDR3 DNA reads as TGTGCCAGCAGCACCTCCGGGACAGGGATTAATTCACCCCTCCACTTT.

This clonotype has more than one count but fewer than ten. The chain employs TRBV19 and TRBJ2-5; D may be TRBD1 (6 bases). The CDR3 length is 14 residues. In germline, CDR1 is LNHDA, CDR2 SQIVND (reference sequence). The germline V and J ends were trimmed by 4 bases and 4 bases, with 13 bases remaining between them. CDR3 nucleotides: TGTGCCAGTAGTACCCTGGACAGTACAGAGACCCAGTACTTC. Protein product: CASSTLDSTETQYF. Based on the CDR3 plus reference TRBV19 and TRBJ2-5, the full variable domain is DGGITQSPKYLFRKEGQNVTLSCEQNLNHDAMYWYRQDPGQGLRLIYYSQIVNDFQKGDIAEGYSVSREKKESFPLTVTSAQKNPTAFYLCASSTLDSTETQYFGPGTRLLVL.

The V gene is TRBV5-6, the J gene TRBJ1-2; D perhaps matches TRBD1 (6 bases). This CDR3 comprises 14 residues. Germline CDR1 is SGHDT and CDR2 is YYEEEE. The ends were cut back, 0 bases at V and 8 bases at J, with 14 bases in the middle. In nucleotides, the CDR3 is TGTGCCAGCAGCTTGGGGACAGCAAACGGAGGCTACACCTTC. Amino acid sequence: CASSLGTANGGYTF.

This clonotype was detected only a few times. This chain uses TRBV27 with TRBJ1-2; TRBD1 is a possible D gene (6 bases). Germline loops: CDR1 MNHEY, CDR2 SMNVEV (reference sequence). The CDR3 is made up of 13 amino acids. V was pared by 3 bases and J by 8 bases, with 13 bases between. Here the CDR3 DNA reads TGTGCCAGCAGTTTTCAGCTAGGGGGGGGCTACACCTTC. Protein product: CASSFQLGGGYTF.

This sequence joins TRBV7-6 and TRBJ2-5; D tentatively fits TRBD1 or TRBD2 (5 bases each). Trimming shortened V by 3 bases and J by 2 bases, and 13 bases separated the two germline ends. The CDR3 is 15 amino acids. From germline, CDR1 is SGHVS and CDR2 FNYEAQ. CDR3: CASSFPGRIQETQYF. The CDR3 DNA is TGTGCCAGCAGCTTTCCGGGACGGATACAAGAGACCCAGTACTTC.

This clonotype was seen repeatedly, ten times or more. V gene TRBV11-2 combines with J gene TRBJ2-5; D is unresolved. The CDR3 has 14 amino acids. Trimming shortened V by 2 bases and J by 4 bases, and 11 bases separated the two germline ends. CDR1 SGHAT and CDR2 FQNNGV come from the germline V gene. CDR3 sequence: CASSLSRNSETQYF. As DNA, the CDR3 is TGTGCCAGCAGCTTAAGTAGGAATTCAGAGACCCAGTACTTC.

The rearrangement uses TRBV7-9 and TRBJ2-6, with a weak D call TRBD2 (5 bases). The CDR3 has 18 residues. Germline CDR1 is SEHNR and CDR2 is FQNEAQ (reference sequence). Trimming left V 7 bases short and J 0 bases short, with 19 bases between. CDR3 residues: CASILAGARTSGANVLTF. CDR3 coding DNA: TGTGCCAGCATCCTAGCAGGCGCGCGGACCTCTGGGGCCAACGTCCTGACTTTC. Filled out from reference TRBV7-9 and TRBJ2-6, the complete variable domain reads DTGVSQNPRHKITKRGQNVTFRCDPISEHNRLYWYRQTLGQGPEFLTYFQNEAQLEKSRLLSDRFSAERPKGSFSTLEIQRTEQGDSAMYLCASILAGARTSGANVLTFGAGSRLTVL.